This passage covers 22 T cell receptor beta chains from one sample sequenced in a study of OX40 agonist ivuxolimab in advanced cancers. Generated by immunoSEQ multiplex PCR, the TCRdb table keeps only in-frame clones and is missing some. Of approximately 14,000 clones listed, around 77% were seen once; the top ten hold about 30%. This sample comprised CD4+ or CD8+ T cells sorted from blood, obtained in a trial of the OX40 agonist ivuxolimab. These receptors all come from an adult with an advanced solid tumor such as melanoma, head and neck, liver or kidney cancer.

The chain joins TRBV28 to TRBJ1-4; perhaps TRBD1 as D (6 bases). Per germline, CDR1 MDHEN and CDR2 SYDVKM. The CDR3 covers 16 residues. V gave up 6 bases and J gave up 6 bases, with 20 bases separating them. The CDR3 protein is CASRRRTVKLDEKLFF. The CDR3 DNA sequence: TGTGCCAGCAGGCGACGGACAGTAAAGCTCGATGAAAAACTGTTTTTT.

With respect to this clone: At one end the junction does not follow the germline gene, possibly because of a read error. DNA of the CDR3: TGTGCCAGCAGCATAGCCACTAGCGGGAAAGAGACCCAGTACTTC. It codes for CASSIATSGKETQYF. The chain is built from TRBV7-6 and TRBJ2-5, with 10 bases that match TRBD2. The germline gives CDR1 SGHVS, CDR2 FNYEAQ. The CDR3 is 15 residues long.

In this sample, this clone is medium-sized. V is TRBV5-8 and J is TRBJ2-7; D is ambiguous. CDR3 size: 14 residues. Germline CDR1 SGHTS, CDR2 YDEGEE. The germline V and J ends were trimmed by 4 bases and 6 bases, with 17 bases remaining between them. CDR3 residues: CASSHLMQTFEQYF. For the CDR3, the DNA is TGTGCCAGCAGCCACCTGATGCAGACGTTCGAGCAGTACTTC.

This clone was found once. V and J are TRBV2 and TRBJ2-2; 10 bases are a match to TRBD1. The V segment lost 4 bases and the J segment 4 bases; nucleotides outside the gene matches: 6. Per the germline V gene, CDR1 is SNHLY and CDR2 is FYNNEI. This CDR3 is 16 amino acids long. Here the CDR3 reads CASSAPTGGFTGELFF. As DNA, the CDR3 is TGTGCCAGCAGTGCTCCGACAGGGGGCTTCACCGGGGAGCTGTTTTTT.

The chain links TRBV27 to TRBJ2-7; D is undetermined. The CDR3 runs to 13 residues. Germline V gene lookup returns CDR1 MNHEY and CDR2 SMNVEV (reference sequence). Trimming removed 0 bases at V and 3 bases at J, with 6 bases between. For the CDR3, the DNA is TGTGCCAGCAGTTTATCCCCCAACTACGAGCAGTACTTC. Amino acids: CASSLSPNYEQYF.

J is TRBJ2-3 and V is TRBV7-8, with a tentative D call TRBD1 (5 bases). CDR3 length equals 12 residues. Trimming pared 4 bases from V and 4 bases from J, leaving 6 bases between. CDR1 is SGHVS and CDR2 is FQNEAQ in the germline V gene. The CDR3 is CASSSGPDTQYF. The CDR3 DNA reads TGTGCCAGCAGCTCAGGGCCAGATACGCAGTATTTT. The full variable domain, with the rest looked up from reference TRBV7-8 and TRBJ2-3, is GAGVSQSPRYKVAKRGQDVALRCDPISGHVSLFWYQQALGQGPEFLTYFQNEAQLDKSGLPSDRFFAERPEGSVSTLKIQRTQQEDSAVYLCASSSGPDTQYFGPGTRLTVL.

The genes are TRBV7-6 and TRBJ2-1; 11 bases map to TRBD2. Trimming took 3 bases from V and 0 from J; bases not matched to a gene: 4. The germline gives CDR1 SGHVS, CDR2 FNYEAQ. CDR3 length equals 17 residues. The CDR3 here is CASSLGLAESSYNEQFF. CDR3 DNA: TGTGCCAGCAGCTTGGGACTAGCGGAGAGCTCCTACAATGAGCAGTTCTTC.

CDR3 loop: CASSPSPRGGEQFF. The CDR3 DNA is TGCGCCAGCAGCCCCTCTCCCAGGGGAGGTGAGCAGTTCTTC. The chain couples TRBV4-1 to TRBJ2-1; either TRBD1 or TRBD2 may fit D (6 bases each). The germline CDR1 and CDR2 sequences are MGHRA and YSYEKL. V lost 4 bases and J 9 bases, leaving 16 bases between the germline ends. The CDR3 consists of 14 residues.

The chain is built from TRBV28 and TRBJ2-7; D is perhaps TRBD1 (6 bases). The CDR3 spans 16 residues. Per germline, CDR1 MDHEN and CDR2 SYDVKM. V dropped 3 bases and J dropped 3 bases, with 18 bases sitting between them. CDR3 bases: TGTGCCAGCAGTTTCCGACAGGCCCCTCGGGACTACGAGCAGTACTTC. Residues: CASSFRQAPRDYEQYF.

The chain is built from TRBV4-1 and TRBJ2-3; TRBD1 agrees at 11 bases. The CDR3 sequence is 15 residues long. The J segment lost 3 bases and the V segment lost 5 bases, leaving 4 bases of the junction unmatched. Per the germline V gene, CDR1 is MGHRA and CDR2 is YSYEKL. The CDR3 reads CASSKGTGGTDTQYF. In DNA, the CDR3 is TGCGCCAGCAGCAAGGGGACAGGGGGGACAGATACGCAGTATTTT.

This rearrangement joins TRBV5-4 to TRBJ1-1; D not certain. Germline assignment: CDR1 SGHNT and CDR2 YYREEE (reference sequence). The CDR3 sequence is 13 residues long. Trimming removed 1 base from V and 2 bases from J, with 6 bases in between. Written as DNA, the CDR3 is TGTGCCAGCAGCTTGTCCCGAAACACTGAAGCTTTCTTT. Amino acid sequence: CASSLSRNTEAFF.

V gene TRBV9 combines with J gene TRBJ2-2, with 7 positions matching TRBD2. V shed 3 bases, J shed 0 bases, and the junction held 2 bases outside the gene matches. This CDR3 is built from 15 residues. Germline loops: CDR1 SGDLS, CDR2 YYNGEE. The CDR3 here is CASSATSPNTGELFF. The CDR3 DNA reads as TGTGCCAGCAGCGCGACTAGCCCGAACACCGGGGAGCTGTTTTTT.

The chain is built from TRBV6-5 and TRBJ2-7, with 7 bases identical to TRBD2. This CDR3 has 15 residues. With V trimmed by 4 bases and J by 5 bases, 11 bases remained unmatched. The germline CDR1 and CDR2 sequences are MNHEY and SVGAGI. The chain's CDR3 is CASSLSTSSSHEQYF. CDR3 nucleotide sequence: TGTGCCAGCAGTTTATCGACTAGCAGTTCCCACGAGCAGTACTTC.

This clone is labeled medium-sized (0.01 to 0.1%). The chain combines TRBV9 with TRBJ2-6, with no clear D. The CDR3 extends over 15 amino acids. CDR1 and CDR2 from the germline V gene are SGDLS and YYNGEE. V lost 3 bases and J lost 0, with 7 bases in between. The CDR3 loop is CASSGPGSGANVLTF. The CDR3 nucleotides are TGTGCCAGCAGCGGACCAGGCTCTGGGGCCAACGTCCTGACTTTC.

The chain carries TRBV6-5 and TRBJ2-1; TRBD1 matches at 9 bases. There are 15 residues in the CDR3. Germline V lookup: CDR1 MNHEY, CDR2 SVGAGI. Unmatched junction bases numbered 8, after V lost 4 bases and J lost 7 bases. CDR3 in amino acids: CASSSRTGEYNEQFF. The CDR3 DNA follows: TGTGCCAGCAGTTCTCGGACAGGGGAATATAATGAGCAGTTCTTC.

The CDR3 nucleotides are TGTGCCTGGAGTCTGGGGACTCTTACCGCGTACGAGCAGTACTTC. Translated: CAWSLGTLTAYEQYF. The V and J genes are TRBV30 and TRBJ2-7, with a possible D match to TRBD2 (6 bases). V was cut by 2 bases and J by 4 bases, with 18 bases left in between. The germline CDR1 and CDR2 sequences are GTSNPN and SVGIG (reference sequence). The CDR3 contains 15 residues.

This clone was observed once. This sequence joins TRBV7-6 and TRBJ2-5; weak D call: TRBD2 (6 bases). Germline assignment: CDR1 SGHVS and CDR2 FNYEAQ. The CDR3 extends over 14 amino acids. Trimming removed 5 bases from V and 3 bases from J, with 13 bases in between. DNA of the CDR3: TGTGCCAGCAGCCCCACGGGAGACGAAGAGACCCAGTACTTC. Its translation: CASSPTGDEETQYF.

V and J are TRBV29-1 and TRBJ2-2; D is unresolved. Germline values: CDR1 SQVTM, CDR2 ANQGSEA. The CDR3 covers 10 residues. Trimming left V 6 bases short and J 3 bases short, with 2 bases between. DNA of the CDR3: TGCAGCGTATACACCGGGGAGCTGTTTTTT. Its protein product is CSVYTGELFF.

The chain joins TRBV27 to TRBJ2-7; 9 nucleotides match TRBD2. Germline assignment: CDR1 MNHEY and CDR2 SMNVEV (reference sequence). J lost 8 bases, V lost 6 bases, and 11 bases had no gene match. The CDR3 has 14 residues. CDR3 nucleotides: TGTGCCAGCAGAGGACTAGCGAACTTCAGGCAGCAGTACTTC. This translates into CASRGLANFRQQYF.

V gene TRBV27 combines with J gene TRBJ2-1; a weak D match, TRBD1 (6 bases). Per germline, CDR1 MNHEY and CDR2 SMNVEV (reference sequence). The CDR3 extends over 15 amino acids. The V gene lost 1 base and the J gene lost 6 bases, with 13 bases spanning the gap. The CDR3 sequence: CASSLWQGIGNEQFF. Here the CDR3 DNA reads TGTGCCAGCAGTTTATGGCAGGGGATAGGCAATGAGCAGTTCTTC.

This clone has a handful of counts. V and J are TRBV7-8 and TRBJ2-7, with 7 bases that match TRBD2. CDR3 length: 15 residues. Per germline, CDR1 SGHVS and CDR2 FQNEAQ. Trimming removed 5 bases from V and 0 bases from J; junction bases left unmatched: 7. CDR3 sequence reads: CASSVRLASSYEQYF. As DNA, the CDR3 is TGTGCCAGCAGCGTACGACTAGCTTCCTCCTACGAGCAGTACTTC.

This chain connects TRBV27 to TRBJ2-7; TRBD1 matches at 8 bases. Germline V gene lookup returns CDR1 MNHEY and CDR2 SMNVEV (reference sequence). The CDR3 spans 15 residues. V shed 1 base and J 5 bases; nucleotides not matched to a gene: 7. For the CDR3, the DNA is TGTGCCAGCAGTTTATTCCCTGGACAGGGCCACGAGCAGTACTTC. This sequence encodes CASSLFPGQGHEQYF.